This T cell receptor (beta chain) was retrieved from a study of shared clonotypes between healthy human individuals. The ends were cut back, 5 bases at V and 0 bases at J, with 11 bases in the middle. In germline, CDR1 is MDHEN, CDR2 SYDVKM. The CDR3 totals 14 residues. In the original analysis: ImmunoSEQ yielded junction-only sequences lacking quality scores, so filtering differed. Assay used: immunoSEQ multiplex PCR; TCRdb lists only in-frame clones, some missing. D and trimming come from the DNA, and the V and J calls and clone size come from that table. The sample includes roughly 550,000 clones, over 95% of them seen just once. Concerning this clone itself: The antigen remains unidentified.

The naive CD8 population came from CD45RO-negative cells selected for CCR7, without terminally differentiated effector memory CD45RA+ cells. Donors were healthy HIV-negative adults without recently reported acute infections or vaccinations. Study-wide results and limits: Clonotypes which were not shared had lower generation probabilities than clonotypes that all four donors shared.

This sequence joins TRBV28 and TRBJ2-7, with D perhaps TRBD2 (5 bases). The sample comprised naive CD8+ T cells sorted from blood. The source is a woman in her 30s in good health. DNA of the CDR3: TGTGCCAGCAGTGGTCGGGATTACTCCTACGAGCAGTACTTC. This gives the protein CASSGRDYSYEQYF.